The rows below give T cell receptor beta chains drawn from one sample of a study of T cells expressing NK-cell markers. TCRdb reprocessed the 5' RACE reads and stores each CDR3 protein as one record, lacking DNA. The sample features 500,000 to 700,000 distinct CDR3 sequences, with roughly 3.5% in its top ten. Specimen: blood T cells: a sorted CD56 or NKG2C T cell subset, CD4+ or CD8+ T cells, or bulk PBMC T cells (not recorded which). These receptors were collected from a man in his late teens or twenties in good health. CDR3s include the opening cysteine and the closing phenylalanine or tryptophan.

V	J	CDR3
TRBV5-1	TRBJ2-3	CASSLGQGIGDTQYF
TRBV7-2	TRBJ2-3	CASSFIQDTQYF
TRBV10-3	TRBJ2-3	CAISAEQGAALAGALDTQYF
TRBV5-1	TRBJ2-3	CASTLGDRETDTQYF
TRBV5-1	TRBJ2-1	CASTPGTDSYNEQFF
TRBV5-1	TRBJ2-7	CASSLGLTGTTYEQYF
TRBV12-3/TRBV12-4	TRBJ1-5	CASSSSLDSNQPQHF
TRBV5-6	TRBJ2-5	CASSRERGRGETQYF
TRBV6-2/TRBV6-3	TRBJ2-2	CASRGGQLTGELFF
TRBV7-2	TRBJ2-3	CASSPSWVSTDTQYF
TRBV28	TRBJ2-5	CASNHGSRETQYF
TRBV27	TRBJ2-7	CASSLSSWAGPYEQYF
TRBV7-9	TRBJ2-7	CASSYLLSGAYEQYF
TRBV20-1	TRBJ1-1	CSARGGLVNTEAFF
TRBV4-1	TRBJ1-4	CASSLPGSTNEKLFF
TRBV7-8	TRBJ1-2	CASAGGQYGYTF
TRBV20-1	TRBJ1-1	CSASGGGVTEAFF
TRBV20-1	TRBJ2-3	CSASGTSGTDTQYF
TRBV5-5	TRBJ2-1	CASSLLVLRESLYNEQFF
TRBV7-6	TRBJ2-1	CASSAVAGHQSSYNEQFF
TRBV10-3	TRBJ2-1	CAISYREGNEQFF
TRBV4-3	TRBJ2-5	CASSSNLQETQYF
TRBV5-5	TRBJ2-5	CASSTGQARETQYF
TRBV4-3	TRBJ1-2	CASSQEGRVLYGYTF
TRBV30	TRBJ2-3	CAWSAGLAGSTDTQYF
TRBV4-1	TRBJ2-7	CASSQLAGVISSYEQYF
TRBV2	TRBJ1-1	CASISRTRAEAFF
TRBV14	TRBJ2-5	CASSQDYYTATQYF
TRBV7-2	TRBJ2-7	CASSSTNTYEQYF
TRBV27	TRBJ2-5	CASSRDSPRQETQYF
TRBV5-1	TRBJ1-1	CASTPRLGAEAFF
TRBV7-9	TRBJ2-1	CASSSEGLLYYNEQFF
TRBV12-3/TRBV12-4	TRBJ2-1	CATTTPRGSPTHNEQFF
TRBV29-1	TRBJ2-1	CSVALDRSFGNEQFF
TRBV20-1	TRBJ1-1	CSARLSTEAFF
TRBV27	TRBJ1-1	CASSLGRGFEAFF
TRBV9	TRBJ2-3	CASSVGTPGADTQYF
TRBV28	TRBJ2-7	CASSFPSTSGTLSYEQYF
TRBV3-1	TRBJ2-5	CASSRIGQPNQETQYF
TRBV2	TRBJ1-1	CASSGGNGWNTEAFF
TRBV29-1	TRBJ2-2	CSVGLAGEHTGELFF
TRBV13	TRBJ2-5	CASAQEGRETQYF
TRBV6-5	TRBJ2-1	CASSYSTGRGEQFF
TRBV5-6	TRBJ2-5	CASSRGNGEVETQYF
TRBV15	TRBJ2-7	CATSRDLFREQYF
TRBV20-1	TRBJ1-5	CSAIGGLYSNQPQHF
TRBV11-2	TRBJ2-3	CASIYRGSTDTQYF
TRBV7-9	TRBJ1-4	CASSSKQGPIEKLFF
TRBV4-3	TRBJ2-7	CASSQTPGLAHEQYF
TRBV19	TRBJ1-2	CASSTGQGNIAGYTF
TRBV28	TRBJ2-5	CASRGIGETQYF
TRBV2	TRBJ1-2	CASRTLDSGYTF
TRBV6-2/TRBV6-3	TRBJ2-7	CASFSSGVDEQYF
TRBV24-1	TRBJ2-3	CATSDFTVDTQYF
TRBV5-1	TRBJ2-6	CASSLGVTGANVLTF
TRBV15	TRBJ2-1	CATSIGRSSYNEQFF